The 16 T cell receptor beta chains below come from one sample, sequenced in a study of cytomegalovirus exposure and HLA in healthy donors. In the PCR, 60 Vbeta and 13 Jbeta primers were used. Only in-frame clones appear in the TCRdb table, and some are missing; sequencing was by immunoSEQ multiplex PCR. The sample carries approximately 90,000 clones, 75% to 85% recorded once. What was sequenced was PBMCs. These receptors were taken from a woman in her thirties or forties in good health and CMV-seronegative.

The CDR3 nucleotides read TGTGCCAGCAGCTTACCGCCGGGAGGCGAGCAGTACTTC. Protein: CASSLPPGGEQYF. This rearrangement joins TRBV7-9 to TRBJ2-7; the match to TRBD2 covers 7 bases. Germline V gene lookup returns CDR1 SEHNR and CDR2 FQNEAQ (reference sequence). The CDR3 totals 13 residues. The V segment lost 2 bases and the J segment 6 bases; nucleotides outside the gene matches: 4.

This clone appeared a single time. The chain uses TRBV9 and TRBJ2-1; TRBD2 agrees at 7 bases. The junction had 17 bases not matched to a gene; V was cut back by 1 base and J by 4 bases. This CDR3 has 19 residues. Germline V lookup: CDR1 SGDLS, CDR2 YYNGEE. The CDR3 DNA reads TGTGCCAGCAGCGTACCGGGGGATAAGACAAGCGGGGATTACAATGAGCAGTTCTTC. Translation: CASSVPGDKTSGDYNEQFF. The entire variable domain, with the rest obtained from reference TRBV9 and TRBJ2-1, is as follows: DSGVTQTPKHLITATGQRVTLRCSPRSGDLSVYWYQQSLDQGLQFLIQYYNGEERAKGNILERFSAQQFPDLHSELNLSSLELGDSALYFCASSVPGDKTSGDYNEQFFGPGTRLTVL.

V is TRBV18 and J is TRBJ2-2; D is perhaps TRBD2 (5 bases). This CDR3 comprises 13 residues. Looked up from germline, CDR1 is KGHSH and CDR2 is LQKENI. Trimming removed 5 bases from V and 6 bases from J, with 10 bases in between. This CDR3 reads CASSETSAGELFF. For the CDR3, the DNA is TGTGCCAGCTCAGAAACTAGTGCCGGGGAGCTGTTTTTT.

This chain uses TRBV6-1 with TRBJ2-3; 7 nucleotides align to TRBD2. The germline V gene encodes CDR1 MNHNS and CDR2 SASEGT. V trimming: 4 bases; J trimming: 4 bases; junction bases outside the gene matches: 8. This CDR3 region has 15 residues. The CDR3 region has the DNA TGTGCCAGCAGTGGCATTCAAACTAGCGCAGATACGCAGTATTTT. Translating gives CASSGIQTSADTQYF.

CDR3: CASRSRRRTGGYTF. The CDR3 bases are TGTGCCAGCCGTAGCCGCCGACGAACAGGGGGCTACACCTTC. The J gene is TRBJ1-2, the V gene TRBV6-5; perhaps TRBD1 as D (6 bases). This CDR3 region has 14 residues. Germline V CDR1 and CDR2: MNHEY, SVGAGI. V was clipped by 8 bases and J by 8 bases, with 21 bases between them.

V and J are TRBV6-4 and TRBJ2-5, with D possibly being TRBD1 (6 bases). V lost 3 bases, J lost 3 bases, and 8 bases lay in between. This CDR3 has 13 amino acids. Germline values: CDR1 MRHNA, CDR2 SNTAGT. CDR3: CASSEGAEETQYF. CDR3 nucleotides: TGTGCCAGCAGTGAGGGGGCCGAAGAGACCCAGTACTTC.

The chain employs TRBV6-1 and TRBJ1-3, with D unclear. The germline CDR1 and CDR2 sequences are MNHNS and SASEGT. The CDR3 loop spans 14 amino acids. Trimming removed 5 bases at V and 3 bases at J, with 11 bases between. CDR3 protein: CASSPLRDGNTIYF. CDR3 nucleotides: TGTGCCAGCAGTCCCCTCCGGGATGGAAACACCATATATTTT.

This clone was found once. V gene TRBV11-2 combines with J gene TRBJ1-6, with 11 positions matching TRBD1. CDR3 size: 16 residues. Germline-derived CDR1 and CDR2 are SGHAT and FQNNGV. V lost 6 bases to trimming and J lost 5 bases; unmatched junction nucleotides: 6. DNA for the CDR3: TGTGCCAGCAGACTCCTGGACAGGGGGCATAATTCACCCCTCCACTTT. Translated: CASRLLDRGHNSPLHF.

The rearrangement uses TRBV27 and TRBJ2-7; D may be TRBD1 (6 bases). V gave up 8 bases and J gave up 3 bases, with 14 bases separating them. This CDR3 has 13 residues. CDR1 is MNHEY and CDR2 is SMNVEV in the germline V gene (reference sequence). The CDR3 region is CASQGLHDYEQYF. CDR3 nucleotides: TGTGCCAGCCAGGGGCTGCACGACTACGAGCAGTACTTC.

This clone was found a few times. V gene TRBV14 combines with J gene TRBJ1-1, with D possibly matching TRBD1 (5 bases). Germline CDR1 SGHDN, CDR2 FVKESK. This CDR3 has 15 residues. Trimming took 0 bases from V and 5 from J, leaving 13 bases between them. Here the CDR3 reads CASSQEGQAWTEAFF. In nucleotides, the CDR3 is TGTGCCAGCAGCCAAGAGGGGCAGGCGTGGACTGAAGCTTTCTTT.

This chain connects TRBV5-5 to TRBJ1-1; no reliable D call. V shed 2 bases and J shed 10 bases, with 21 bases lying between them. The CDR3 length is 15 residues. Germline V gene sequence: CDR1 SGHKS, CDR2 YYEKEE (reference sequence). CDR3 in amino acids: CASSFTRVSQSGAFF. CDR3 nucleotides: TGTGCCAGCAGCTTCACCCGGGTGTCGCAGTCGGGAGCTTTCTTT.

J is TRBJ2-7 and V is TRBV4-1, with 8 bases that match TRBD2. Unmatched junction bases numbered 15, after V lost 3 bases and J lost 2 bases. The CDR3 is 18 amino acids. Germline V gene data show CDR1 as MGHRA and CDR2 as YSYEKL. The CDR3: CASSHITAGSGGAYEQYF. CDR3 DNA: TGCGCCAGCAGCCACATAACCGCGGGGAGCGGGGGTGCCTACGAGCAGTACTTC.

DNA for the CDR3: TGCGCCAGCAGCCTAAGGCAACAGGGGGCTGATTCACCCCTCCACTTT. Translated, it gives CASSLRQQGADSPLHF. The chain couples TRBV5-1 to TRBJ1-6, with 9 bases identical to TRBD1. V shed 4 bases, J shed 8 bases, and the junction held 10 bases outside the gene matches. Looked up from germline, CDR1 is SGHRS and CDR2 is YFSETQ. CDR3 length equals 16 residues.

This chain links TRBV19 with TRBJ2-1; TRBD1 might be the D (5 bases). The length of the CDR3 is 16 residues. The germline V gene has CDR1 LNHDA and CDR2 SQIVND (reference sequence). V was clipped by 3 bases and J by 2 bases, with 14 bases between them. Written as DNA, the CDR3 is TGTGCCAGTAGTATTTCACAGGTAATCCCCTACAATGAGCAGTTCTTC. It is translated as CASSISQVIPYNEQFF.

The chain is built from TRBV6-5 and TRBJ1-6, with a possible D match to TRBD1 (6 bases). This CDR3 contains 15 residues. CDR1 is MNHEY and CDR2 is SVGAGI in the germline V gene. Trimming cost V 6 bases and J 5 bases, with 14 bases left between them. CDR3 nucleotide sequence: TGTGCCAGCAGGGTAGGGACAACGAATAATTCACCCCTCCACTTT. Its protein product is CASRVGTTNNSPLHF.

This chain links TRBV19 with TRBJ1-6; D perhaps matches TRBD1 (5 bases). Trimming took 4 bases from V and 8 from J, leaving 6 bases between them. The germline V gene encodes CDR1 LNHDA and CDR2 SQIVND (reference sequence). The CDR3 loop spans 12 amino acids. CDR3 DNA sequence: TGTGCCAGTAGTACCAGGGATTCACCCCTCCACTTT. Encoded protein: CASSTRDSPLHF.